This T cell receptor beta chain originates from a study of PD-1 blockade in classical Hodgkin lymphoma. Study results and caveats: Newly diagnosed and completely responding patients shared comparable baseline diversity. Only CD4+ TCR diversity, not CD8+, had risen significantly by C4D1.

With no exception, relapse followed autologous stem cell transplantation in all patients, and brentuximab vedotin exposure varied. To note about this clone: The antigen is unknown.

Assay used: immunoSEQ multiplex PCR; TCRdb lists only in-frame clones, some missing. The repertoire holds roughly 40,000 clones, with 55% to 75% as singletons. Looked up from germline, CDR1 is SGHTA and CDR2 is FQGNSA. V was shortened by 5 bases and J by 3 bases, with 11 bases between the two germline ends. The CDR3 consists of 14 residues. The sample consisted of peripheral blood mononuclear cells (PBMCs), taken at baseline. This TCR was recovered from a human donor with classical Hodgkin lymphoma. The rearrangement joins TRBV7-2 to TRBJ2-1; weak D call: TRBD2 (6 bases). CDR3 DNA: TGTGCCAGCAGCAGGGGAGGCAGCTACAATGAGCAGTTCTTC. It is translated as CASSRGGSYNEQFF. The full variable domain, its missing parts supplied by reference TRBV7-2 and TRBJ2-1, is GAGVSQSPSNKVTEKGKDVELRCDPISGHTALYWYRQSLGQGLEFLIYFQGNSAPDKSGLPSDRFSAERTGGSVSTLTIQRTQQEDSAVYLCASSRGGSYNEQFFGPGTRLTVL.